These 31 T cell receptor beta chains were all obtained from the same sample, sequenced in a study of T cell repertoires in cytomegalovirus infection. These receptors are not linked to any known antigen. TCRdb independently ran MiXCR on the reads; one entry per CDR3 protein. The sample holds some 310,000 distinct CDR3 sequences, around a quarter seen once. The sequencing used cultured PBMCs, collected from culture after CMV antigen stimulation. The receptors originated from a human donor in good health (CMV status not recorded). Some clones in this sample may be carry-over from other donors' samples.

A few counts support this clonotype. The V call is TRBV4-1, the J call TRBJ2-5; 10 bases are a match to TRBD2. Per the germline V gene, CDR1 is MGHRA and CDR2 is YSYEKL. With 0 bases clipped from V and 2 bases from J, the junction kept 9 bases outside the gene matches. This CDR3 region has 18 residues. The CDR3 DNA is TGCGCCAGCAGCCAAGACCTAACAGCGGGACTAGCGCAAGAGACCCAGTACTTC. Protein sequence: CASSQDLTAGLAQETQYF.

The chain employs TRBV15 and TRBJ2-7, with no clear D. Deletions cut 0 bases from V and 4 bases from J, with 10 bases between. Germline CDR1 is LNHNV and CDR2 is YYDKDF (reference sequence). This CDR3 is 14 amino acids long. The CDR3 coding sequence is TGTGCCACCAGCAGAGATCCCGGAATGTACGAGCAGTACGTC. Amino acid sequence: CATSRDPGMYEQYV.

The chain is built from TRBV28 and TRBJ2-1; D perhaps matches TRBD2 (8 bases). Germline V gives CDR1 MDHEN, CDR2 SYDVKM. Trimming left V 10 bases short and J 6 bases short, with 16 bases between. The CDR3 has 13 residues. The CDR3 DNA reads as TGTGCCACCGGGAGGGGGCTTCTCAATGAGCAGTTCTTC. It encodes CATGRGLLNEQFF.

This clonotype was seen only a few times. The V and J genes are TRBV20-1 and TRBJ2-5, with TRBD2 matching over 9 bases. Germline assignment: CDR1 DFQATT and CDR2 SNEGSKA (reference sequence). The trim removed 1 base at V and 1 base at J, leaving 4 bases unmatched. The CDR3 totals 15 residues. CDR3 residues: CSARGASGVQETQYF. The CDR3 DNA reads TGCAGTGCTAGAGGGGCTAGCGGGGTCCAAGAGACCCAGTACTTC.

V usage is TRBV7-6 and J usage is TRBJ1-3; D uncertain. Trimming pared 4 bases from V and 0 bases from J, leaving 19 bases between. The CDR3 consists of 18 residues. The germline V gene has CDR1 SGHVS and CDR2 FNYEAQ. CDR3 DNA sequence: TGTGCCAGCAGCTCGATACCACAGCGGTATTACTCTGGAAACACCATATATTTT. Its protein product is CASSSIPQRYYSGNTIYF.

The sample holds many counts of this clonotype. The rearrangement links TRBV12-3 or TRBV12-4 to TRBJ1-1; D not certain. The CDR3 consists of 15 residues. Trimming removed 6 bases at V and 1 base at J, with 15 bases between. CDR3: CASRPFDAGNTEAFF. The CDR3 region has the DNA TGTGCCAGCAGACCTTTTGATGCGGGGAACACTGAAGCTTTCTTT.

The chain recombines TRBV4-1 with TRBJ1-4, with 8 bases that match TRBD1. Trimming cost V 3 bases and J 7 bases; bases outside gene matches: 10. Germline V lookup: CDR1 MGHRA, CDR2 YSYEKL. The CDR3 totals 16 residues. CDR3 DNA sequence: TGCGCCAGCAGCCACCCTCCTGACAGGGGCGGTGAAAAACTGTTTTTT. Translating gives CASSHPPDRGGEKLFF.

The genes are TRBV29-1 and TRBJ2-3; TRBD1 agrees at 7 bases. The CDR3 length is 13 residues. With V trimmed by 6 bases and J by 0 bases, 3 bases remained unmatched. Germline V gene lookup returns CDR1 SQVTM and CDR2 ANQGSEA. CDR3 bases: TGCAGCGTATCAGGGGGAAGCACAGATACGCAGTATTTT. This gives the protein CSVSGGSTDTQYF.

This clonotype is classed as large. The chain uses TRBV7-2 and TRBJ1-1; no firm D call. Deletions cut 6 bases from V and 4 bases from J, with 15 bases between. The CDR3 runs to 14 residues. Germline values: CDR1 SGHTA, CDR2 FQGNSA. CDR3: CASRPLPRSTEAFF. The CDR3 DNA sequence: TGTGCCAGCAGACCGCTTCCAAGGAGCACTGAAGCTTTCTTT.

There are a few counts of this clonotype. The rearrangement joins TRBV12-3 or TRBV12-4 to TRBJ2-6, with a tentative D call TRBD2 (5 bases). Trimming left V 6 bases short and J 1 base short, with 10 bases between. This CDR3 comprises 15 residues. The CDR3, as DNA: TGTGCCAGCAGGCAGTCGGGGTCTGGGGCCAACGTCCTGACTTTC. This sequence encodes CASRQSGSGANVLTF.

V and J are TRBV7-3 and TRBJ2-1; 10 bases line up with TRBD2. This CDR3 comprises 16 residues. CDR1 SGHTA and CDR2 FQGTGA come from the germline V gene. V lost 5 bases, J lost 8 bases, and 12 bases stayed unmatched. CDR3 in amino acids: CASSPGLAEPRDEQFF. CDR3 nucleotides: TGTGCCAGCAGCCCCGGACTAGCGGAACCTCGGGATGAGCAGTTCTTC.

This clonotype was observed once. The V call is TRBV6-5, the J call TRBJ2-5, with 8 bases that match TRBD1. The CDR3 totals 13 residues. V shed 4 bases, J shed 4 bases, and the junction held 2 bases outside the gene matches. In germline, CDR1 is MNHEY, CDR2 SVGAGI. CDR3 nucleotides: TGTGCCAGCAGTTGGACAGGGATAGAGACCCAGTACTTC. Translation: CASSWTGIETQYF.

CDR3 loop: CASRPGLAGGTGELFF. CDR3 bases: TGCGCCAGCAGGCCTGGACTAGCGGGAGGCACCGGGGAGCTGTTTTTT. J is TRBJ2-2 and V is TRBV4-3; 14 bases are shared with TRBD2. The trim removed 6 bases at V and 4 bases at J, leaving 4 bases unmatched. The CDR3 has 16 residues. Germline V gene lookup returns CDR1 LGHNA and CDR2 YSLEER.

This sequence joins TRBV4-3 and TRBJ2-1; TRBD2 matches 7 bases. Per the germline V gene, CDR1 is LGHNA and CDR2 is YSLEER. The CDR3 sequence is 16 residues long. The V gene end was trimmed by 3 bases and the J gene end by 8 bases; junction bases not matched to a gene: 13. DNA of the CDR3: TGCGCCAGCAGCCATGGCAGAAGACTAGCATCCGATGAGCAGTTCTTC. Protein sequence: CASSHGRRLASDEQFF.

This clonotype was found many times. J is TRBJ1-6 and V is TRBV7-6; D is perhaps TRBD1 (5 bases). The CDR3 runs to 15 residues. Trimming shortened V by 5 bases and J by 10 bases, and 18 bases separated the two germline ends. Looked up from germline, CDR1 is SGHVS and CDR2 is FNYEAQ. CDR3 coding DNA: TGTGCCAGCAGCCCCGGGTTAGGGGCCGCGTCACCCCTCCACTTT. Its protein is CASSPGLGAASPLHF. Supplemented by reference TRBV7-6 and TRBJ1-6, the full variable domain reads GAGVSQSPRYKVTKRGQDVALRCDPISGHVSLYWYRQALGQGPEFLTYFNYEAQQDKSGLPNDRFSAERPEGSISTLTIQRTEQRDSAMYRCASSPGLGAASPLHFGNGTRLTVT.

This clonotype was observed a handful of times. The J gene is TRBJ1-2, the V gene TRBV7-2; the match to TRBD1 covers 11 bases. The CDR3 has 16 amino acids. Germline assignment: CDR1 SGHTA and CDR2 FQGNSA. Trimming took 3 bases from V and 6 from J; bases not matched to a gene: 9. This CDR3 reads CASSLGQGGPKNGYTF. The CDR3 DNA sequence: TGTGCCAGCAGCTTGGGACAGGGGGGACCAAAGAATGGCTACACCTTC.

CDR3 sequence: CASSVRRNPISGANVLTF. Here the CDR3 DNA reads TGTGCCAGCAGTGTCCGACGGAACCCGATCTCTGGGGCCAACGTCCTGACTTTC. V and J are TRBV6-5 and TRBJ2-6; no reliable D call. The ends were cut back, 5 bases at V and 0 bases at J, with 17 bases in the middle. The CDR3 is made up of 18 amino acids. The germline V gene encodes CDR1 MNHEY and CDR2 SVGAGI.

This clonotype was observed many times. In nucleotides, the CDR3 is TGTGCCAGCAGTCTAAGACAGGGCTATCAGCCCCAGCATTTT. Its translation: CASSLRQGYQPQHF. The chain couples TRBV28 to TRBJ1-5, with 7 bases lining up with TRBD1. J was trimmed by 5 bases and V by 5 bases; bases with no gene match: 6. Germline V gene sequence: CDR1 MDHEN, CDR2 SYDVKM. The CDR3 covers 14 residues.

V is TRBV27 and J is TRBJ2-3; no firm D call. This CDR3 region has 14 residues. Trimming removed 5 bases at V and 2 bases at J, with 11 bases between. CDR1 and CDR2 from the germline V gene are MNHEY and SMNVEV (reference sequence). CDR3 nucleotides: TGTGCCAGCAGTACCAAAGCGACCACAGATACGCAGTATTTT. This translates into CASSTKATTDTQYF.

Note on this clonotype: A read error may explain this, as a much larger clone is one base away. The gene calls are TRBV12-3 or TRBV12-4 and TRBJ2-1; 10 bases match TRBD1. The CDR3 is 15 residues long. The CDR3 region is CASSFDRGPVNERFF. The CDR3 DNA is TGTGCCAGCAGCTTCGACAGGGGGCCTGTCAATGAGCGGTTCTTC.

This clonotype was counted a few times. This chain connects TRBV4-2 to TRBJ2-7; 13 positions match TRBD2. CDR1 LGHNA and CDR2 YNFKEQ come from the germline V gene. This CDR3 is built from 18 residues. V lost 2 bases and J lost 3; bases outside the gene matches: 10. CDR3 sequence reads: CASSQTIGTSGAYYEQYF. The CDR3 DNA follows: TGTGCCAGCAGCCAAACGATCGGGACTAGCGGGGCCTACTACGAGCAGTACTTC.

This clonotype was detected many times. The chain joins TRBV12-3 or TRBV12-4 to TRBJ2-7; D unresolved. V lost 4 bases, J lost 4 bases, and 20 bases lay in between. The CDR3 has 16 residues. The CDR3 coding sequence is TGTGCCAGCAGTTACACTGGGTCCCGGTGGCTTTACGAGCAGTACTTC. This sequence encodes CASSYTGSRWLYEQYF.

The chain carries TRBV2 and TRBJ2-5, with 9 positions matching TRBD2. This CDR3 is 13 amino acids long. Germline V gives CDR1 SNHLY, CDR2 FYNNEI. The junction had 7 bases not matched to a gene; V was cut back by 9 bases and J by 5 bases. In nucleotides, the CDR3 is TGTGCCAGTGTAGCGGGAGTCTGGGAGACCCAGTACTTC. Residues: CASVAGVWETQYF.

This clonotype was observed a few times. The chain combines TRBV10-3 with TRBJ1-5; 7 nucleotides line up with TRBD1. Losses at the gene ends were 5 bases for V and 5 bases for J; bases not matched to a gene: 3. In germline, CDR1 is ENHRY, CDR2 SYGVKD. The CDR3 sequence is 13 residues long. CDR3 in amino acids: CAISSTGDQPQHF. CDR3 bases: TGTGCCATCAGTAGTACAGGGGATCAGCCCCAGCATTTT.

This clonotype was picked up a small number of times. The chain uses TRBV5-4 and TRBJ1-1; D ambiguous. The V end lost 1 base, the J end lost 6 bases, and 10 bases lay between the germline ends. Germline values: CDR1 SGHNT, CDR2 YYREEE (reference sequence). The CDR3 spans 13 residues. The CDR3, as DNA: TGTGCCAGCAGCTTGATTCGGTCGCCTGAAGCTTTCTTT. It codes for CASSLIRSPEAFF.

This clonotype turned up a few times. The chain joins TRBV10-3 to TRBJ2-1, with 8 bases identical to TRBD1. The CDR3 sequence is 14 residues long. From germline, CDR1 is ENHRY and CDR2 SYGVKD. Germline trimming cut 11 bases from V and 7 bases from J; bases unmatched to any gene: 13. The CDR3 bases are TGTGCCGCCACGGGACAGGAGGCGAGTAATGAGCAGTTCTTC. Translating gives CAATGQEASNEQFF.

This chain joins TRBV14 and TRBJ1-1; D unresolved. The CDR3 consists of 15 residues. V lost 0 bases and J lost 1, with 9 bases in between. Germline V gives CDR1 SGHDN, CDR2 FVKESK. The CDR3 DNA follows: TGTGCCAGCAGCCAAGATCGCCGGCAGAACACTGAAGCTTTCTTT. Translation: CASSQDRRQNTEAFF. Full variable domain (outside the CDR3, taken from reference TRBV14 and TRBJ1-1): EAGVTQFPSHSVIEKGQTVTLRCDPISGHDNLYWYRRVMGKEIKFLLHFVKESKQDESGMPNNRFLAERTGGTYSTLKVQPAELEDSGVYFCASSQDRRQNTEAFFGQGTRLTVV.

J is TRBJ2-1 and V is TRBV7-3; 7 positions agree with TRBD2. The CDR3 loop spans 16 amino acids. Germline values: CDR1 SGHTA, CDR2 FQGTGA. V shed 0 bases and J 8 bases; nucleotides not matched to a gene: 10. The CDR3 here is CASSLTFAGVGYEQFF. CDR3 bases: TGTGCCAGCAGCTTAACTTTTGCGGGAGTGGGCTATGAGCAGTTCTTC.

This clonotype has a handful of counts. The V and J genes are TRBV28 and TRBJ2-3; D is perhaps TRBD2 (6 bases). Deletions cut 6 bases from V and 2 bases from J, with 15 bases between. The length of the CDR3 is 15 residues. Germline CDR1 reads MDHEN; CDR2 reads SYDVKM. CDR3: CASRFRLGLTDTQYF. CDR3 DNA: TGTGCCAGCAGATTCAGACTAGGGCTCACAGATACGCAGTATTTT.

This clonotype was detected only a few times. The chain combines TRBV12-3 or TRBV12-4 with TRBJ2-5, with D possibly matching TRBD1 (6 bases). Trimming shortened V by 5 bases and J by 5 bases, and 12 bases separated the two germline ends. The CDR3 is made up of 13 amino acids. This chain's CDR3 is CASSLRGLETQYF. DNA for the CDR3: TGTGCCAGCAGTCTCAGGGGATTGGAGACCCAGTACTTC.

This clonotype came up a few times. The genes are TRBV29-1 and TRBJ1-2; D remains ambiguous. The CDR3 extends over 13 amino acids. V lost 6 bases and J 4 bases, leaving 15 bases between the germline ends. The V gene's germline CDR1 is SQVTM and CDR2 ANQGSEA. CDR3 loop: CSVGREPSYGYTF. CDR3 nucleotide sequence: TGCAGCGTAGGCCGAGAACCCAGCTATGGCTACACCTTC.